These 23 T cell receptor beta chains were sequenced from one sample in a study of cytomegalovirus exposure and HLA in healthy donors. Primers included in the PCR were 60 Vbeta and 13 Jbeta primers. Generated by immunoSEQ multiplex PCR, the TCRdb table keeps only in-frame clones and is missing some. The data contain about 180,000 clones, around 82% of them seen just once; the ten biggest clones take up more than 5.5%. The sequenced sample consisted of PBMCs. Receptors were obtained from a middle-aged man in good health and CMV-seronegative.

In its sample, this clone was seen once. The chain combines TRBV19 with TRBJ2-7; possibly TRBD1 for D (5 bases). V lost 6 bases and J 4 bases, leaving 16 bases between the germline ends. The CDR3 has 14 residues. Germline V CDR1 and CDR2: LNHDA, SQIVND (reference sequence). CDR3 in amino acids: CASSDRTTTYEQYF. CDR3 nucleotides: TGTGCCAGTAGCGATAGGACAACGACTTACGAGCAGTACTTC.

The V call is TRBV11-1, the J call TRBJ2-1; possibly TRBD2 for D (6 bases). This CDR3 is 14 amino acids long. Trimming pared 3 bases from V and 7 bases from J, leaving 13 bases between. In germline, CDR1 is SGHAT, CDR2 FQDESV (reference sequence). The CDR3 spells CASSFQSGLNEQFF. CDR3 DNA: TGTGCCAGCAGCTTCCAATCGGGACTTAATGAGCAGTTCTTC.

J is TRBJ1-5 and V is TRBV7-2; 10 positions match TRBD1. The V and J ends lost 4 bases and 1 base, in that order; junction bases with no gene match: 10. This CDR3 is 18 amino acids long. The V gene's germline CDR1 is SGHTA and CDR2 FQGNSA. CDR3 protein: CASSSRTGGLRSNQPQHF. CDR3 sequence (DNA): TGTGCCAGCAGCTCGAGGACAGGGGGACTAAGGAGCAATCAGCCCCAGCATTTT.

The gene calls are TRBV6-5 and TRBJ2-7; 9 positions match TRBD1. The length of the CDR3 is 14 residues. Germline lookup yields CDR1 MNHEY and CDR2 SVGAGI. The J segment lost 6 bases and the V segment lost 5 bases, leaving 8 bases of the junction unmatched. CDR3 region: CASSPTGGAAEQYF. CDR3 bases: TGTGCCAGCAGTCCCACAGGGGGCGCCGCCGAGCAGTACTTC.

The chain joins TRBV7-6 to TRBJ1-2; D might be TRBD1 (5 bases). The CDR3 consists of 15 residues. The germline CDR1 and CDR2 sequences are SGHVS and FNYEAQ. Between the trimmed V and J ends, which lost 1 base and 4 bases, there was a span of 13 bases. In DNA, the CDR3 is TGTGCCAGCAGCTTAGGCAGGGAAGGGTCCTATGGCTACACCTTC. It codes for CASSLGREGSYGYTF.

This clone was seen at least ten times. The CDR3 DNA reads as TGCACCAGCAGCCAAGGGTGGCGGGAGGACCACACAGATACGCAGTATTTT. Translating it yields CTSSQGWREDHTDTQYF. The chain carries TRBV1 and TRBJ2-3; the D call TRBD2 from the table was never checked on the DNA. TRBV1 is recorded as a pseudogene. This CDR3 has 17 amino acids.

V and J are TRBV4-3 and TRBJ2-7, with D perhaps TRBD1 (6 bases). Trimming pared 1 base from V and 3 bases from J, leaving 13 bases between. This CDR3 has 15 amino acids. Germline loops: CDR1 LGHNA, CDR2 YSLEER. CDR3: CASSQGTETYYEQYF. The CDR3 region has the DNA TGCGCCAGCAGCCAAGGGACAGAAACTTACTACGAGCAGTACTTC.

V is TRBV5-1 and J is TRBJ2-7; the match to TRBD1 covers 9 bases. This CDR3 has 14 residues. J gave up 5 bases and V 4 bases, and 7 bases lay outside the gene matches. Per germline, CDR1 SGHRS and CDR2 YFSETQ. The CDR3 is CASSRGQGNNEQYF. The CDR3 DNA reads TGCGCCAGCAGCCGGGGACAGGGAAACAACGAGCAGTACTTC.

As DNA, the CDR3 is TGTGCCAGCAGCTTACGGGGTAGCACAGATACGCAGTATTTT. It yields the protein CASSLRGSTDTQYF. The genes are TRBV7-6 and TRBJ2-3, with D perhaps TRBD2 (5 bases). The length of the CDR3 is 14 residues. Trimming shortened V by 2 bases and J by 0 bases, and 6 bases separated the two germline ends. Germline V CDR1 and CDR2: SGHVS, FNYEAQ.

This clone has just a few counts. J is TRBJ2-3 and V is TRBV5-6; weak D call: TRBD1 (5 bases). CDR3 length equals 13 residues. From germline, CDR1 is SGHDT and CDR2 YYEEEE. Trimming cost V 0 bases and J 7 bases, with 9 bases left between them. CDR3 sequence (DNA): TGTGCCAGCAGCTTGGACCAGGGAAATACGCAGTATTTT. This gives the protein CASSLDQGNTQYF.

This chain joins TRBV7-9 and TRBJ2-7; the match to TRBD2 covers 14 bases. This CDR3 has 19 amino acids. Looked up from germline, CDR1 is SEHNR and CDR2 is FQNEAQ (reference sequence). Trimming removed 4 bases from V and 2 bases from J; junction bases left unmatched: 13. CDR3 sequence reads: CASSYPASGTSGRAYEQYF. CDR3 bases: TGTGCCAGCAGCTATCCTGCTTCCGGGACTAGCGGGAGAGCCTACGAGCAGTACTTC.

In its sample, this clone was seen a few times. The rearrangement uses TRBV4-3 and TRBJ1-4; a weak D match, TRBD1 (6 bases). This CDR3 spans 15 amino acids. Looked up from germline, CDR1 is LGHNA and CDR2 is YSLEER. The V gene lost 0 bases and the J gene lost 7 bases, with 12 bases spanning the gap. Here the CDR3 DNA reads TGCGCCAGCAGCCAAGAACTATCCAGGGGTGAAAAACTGTTTTTT. It translates to CASSQELSRGEKLFF.

The chain joins TRBV14 to TRBJ1-6; TRBD1 aligns across 8 bases. V gave up 3 bases and J gave up 7 bases; unmatched junction bases: 11. The CDR3 length is 17 residues. CDR1 is SGHDN, CDR2 FVKESK, per germline. The CDR3 nucleotides are TGTGCCAGCAGCCAGGGGGATCTTTCAGGGGGCAATTCACCCCTCCACTTT. Encoded protein: CASSQGDLSGGNSPLHF.

This sequence joins TRBV18 and TRBJ2-1; 12 nucleotides line up with TRBD2. This CDR3 spans 16 amino acids. J gave up 4 bases and V 3 bases, and 4 bases lay outside the gene matches. The germline V gene encodes CDR1 KGHSH and CDR2 LQKENI. CDR3 protein: CASSPTSGRVYNEQFF. The CDR3, as DNA: TGTGCCAGCTCACCGACTAGCGGGAGAGTTTACAATGAGCAGTTCTTC.

The rearrangement joins TRBV5-6 to TRBJ1-2; D is undetermined. The CDR3 is 13 amino acids. V was pared by 4 bases and J by 4 bases, with 11 bases between. Germline CDR1 is SGHDT and CDR2 is YYEEEE. The CDR3 bases are TGTGCCAGCAGCCCAAGACAAGCCTATGGCTACACCTTC. As protein: CASSPRQAYGYTF.

V gene TRBV19 combines with J gene TRBJ2-1, with a weak D call TRBD2 (7 bases). The germline CDR1 and CDR2 sequences are LNHDA and SQIVND (reference sequence). Between the trimmed V and J ends, which lost 7 bases and 9 bases, there was a span of 28 bases. This CDR3 contains 17 residues. The CDR3: CASTPRGGDISQGEQFF. The CDR3 nucleotides are TGTGCCAGTACCCCCCGAGGGGGGGACATTTCTCAAGGTGAGCAGTTCTTC.

The chain carries TRBV19 and TRBJ1-3; 12 positions match TRBD1. This CDR3 contains 17 residues. The germline V gene has CDR1 LNHDA and CDR2 SQIVND (reference sequence). With 5 bases clipped from V and 0 bases from J, the junction kept 5 bases outside the gene matches. CDR3 sequence reads: CASSRGQGATSGNTIYF. In DNA, the CDR3 is TGTGCCAGTAGTCGGGGACAGGGGGCCACCTCTGGAAACACCATATATTTT.

This clone has more than one count but fewer than ten. CDR3 protein: CASSARGGDTQYF. CDR3 nucleotide sequence: TGTGCCAGCAGCGCGAGAGGGGGAGATACGCAGTATTTT. This chain uses TRBV9 with TRBJ2-3; perhaps TRBD1 as D (6 bases). The germline V and J ends were trimmed by 3 bases and 5 bases, with 10 bases remaining between them. CDR3 size: 13 residues. Germline lookup yields CDR1 SGDLS and CDR2 YYNGEE.

This CDR3 is CASSPGIRTYNEQFF. CDR3 DNA sequence: TGTGCCAGCTCACCCGGGATCCGAACCTACAATGAGCAGTTCTTC. The chain has TRBV18 and TRBJ2-1; D possibly corresponds to TRBD2 (5 bases). With 3 bases removed from V and 2 bases from J, the gap between germline ends came to 11 bases. This CDR3 comprises 15 residues. Looked up from germline, CDR1 is KGHSH and CDR2 is LQKENI. Full variable domain (remainder filled in from reference TRBV18 and TRBJ2-1): NAGVMQNPRHLVRRRGQEARLRCSPMKGHSHVYWYRQLPEEGLKFMVYLQKENIIDESGMPKERFSAEFPKEGPSILRIQQVVRGDSAAYFCASSPGIRTYNEQFFGPGTRLTVL.

The chain is built from TRBV19 and TRBJ1-6, with D possibly TRBD1 on 5 matching bases. The V gene's germline CDR1 is LNHDA and CDR2 SQIVND (reference sequence). Trimming shortened V by 7 bases and J by 3 bases, and 10 bases separated the two germline ends. The CDR3 length is 14 residues. The CDR3 here is CASTGTYYNSPLHF. CDR3 coding DNA: TGTGCCAGTACCGGGACTTACTATAATTCACCCCTCCACTTT.

This chain joins TRBV12-5 and TRBJ1-5; the match to TRBD1 covers 8 bases. The trim removed 2 bases at V and 5 bases at J, leaving 5 bases unmatched. Germline assignment: CDR1 LGHNT and CDR2 FRNRAP. The CDR3 consists of 15 residues. This CDR3 reads CASGLRTGSDQPQHF. In DNA form, the CDR3 reads TGTGCTAGTGGTTTGAGGACAGGGTCCGATCAGCCCCAGCATTTT.

The rearrangement joins TRBV4-3 to TRBJ1-1, with 8 bases lining up with TRBD1. With V trimmed by 3 bases and J by 3 bases, 3 bases remained unmatched. This CDR3 has 14 residues. Germline CDR1 reads LGHNA; CDR2 reads YSLEER. The CDR3 coding sequence is TGCGCCAGCAGCCACAGGGGGCTCGACACTGAAGCTTTCTTT. The encoded protein is CASSHRGLDTEAFF.

The V gene is TRBV7-2, the J gene TRBJ2-7; TRBD1 matches 7 bases. The germline CDR1 and CDR2 sequences are SGHTA and FQGNSA. The CDR3 covers 15 residues. The J segment lost 5 bases and the V segment lost 5 bases, leaving 12 bases of the junction unmatched. The CDR3 DNA reads as TGTGCCAGCAGCCCCGACAGGGAACGACTAAACGAGCAGTACTTC. Amino acids: CASSPDRERLNEQYF.